This T cell receptor beta chain is drawn from a study of Tregs in tolerant kidney transplant recipients. Trimming left V 3 bases short and J 4 bases short, with 20 bases between. The germline CDR1 and CDR2 sequences are MRHNA and SNTAGT. The length of the CDR3 is 17 residues. Note on this clone: Its specificity is unknown.

Assay: immunoSEQ multiplex PCR; the TCRdb copy retains only in-frame clones and omits some. Found here are roughly 99,000 clones, roughly 93% of them singletons; the top ten hold 0.46%. Findings of the study overall: Expanding Tregs on activated donor B cells appeared to best identify donor-specific TCRbeta clones. Some patients' samples used different primers over time, so nucleotide sequences weren't comparable.

The input for sequencing was CD4+ T cells from blood, taken before the transplant. The V call is TRBV6-4, the J call TRBJ2-3, with a weak D call TRBD1 (7 bases). The receptor's source is a human donor who received a combined kidney and bone marrow transplant. CDR3 sequence (DNA): TGTGCCAGCAGTGAGTTACGGCGGGACAGCAGGTCAGATACGCAGTATTTT. As protein: CASSELRRDSRSDTQYF.